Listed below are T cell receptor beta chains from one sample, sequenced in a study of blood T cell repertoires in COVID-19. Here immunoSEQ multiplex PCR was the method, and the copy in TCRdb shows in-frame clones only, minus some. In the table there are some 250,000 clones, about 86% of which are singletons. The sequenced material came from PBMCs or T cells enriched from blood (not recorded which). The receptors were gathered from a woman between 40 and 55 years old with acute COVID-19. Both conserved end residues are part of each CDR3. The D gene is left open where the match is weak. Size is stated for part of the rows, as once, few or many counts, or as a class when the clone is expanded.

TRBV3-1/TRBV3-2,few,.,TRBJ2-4,TGTGCCAGCAGCCGAATACCCGGTGCCAAAAACATTCAGTACTTC,CASSRIPGAKNIQYF
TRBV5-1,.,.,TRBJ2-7,TGCGCCAGCAGCTACGGCGGATCGGGTTACGAGCAGTACTTC,CASSYGGSGYEQYF
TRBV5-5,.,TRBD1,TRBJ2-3,TGTGCCAGCAGCTTGGAACCCACAGGGGAGTTTGGAGATACGCAGTATTTT,CASSLEPTGEFGDTQYF
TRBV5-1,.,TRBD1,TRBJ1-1,TGCGCCAGCAGCTGGGGACAGGGGGGAAACACTGAAGCTTTCTTT,CASSWGQGGNTEAFF
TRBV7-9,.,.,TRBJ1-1,TGTGCCAGCAGCTTGCAGATGAACACTGAAGCTTTCTTT,CASSLQMNTEAFF
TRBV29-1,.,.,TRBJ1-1,TGCAGCGTTGTATATGTTGAAGCTTTCTTT,CSVVYVEAFF
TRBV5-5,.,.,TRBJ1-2,TGTGCCAGCAGCTTGGCGCGGAACTATGGCTACACCTTC,CASSLARNYGYTF
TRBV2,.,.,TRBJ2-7,TGTGCCAGCAGTGAATCGGAGGGGGCAATCTACGAGCAGTACTTC,CASSESEGAIYEQYF
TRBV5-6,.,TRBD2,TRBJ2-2,TGTGCCAGCAGCATGGGACTAGCGCTTACCGGGGAGCTGTTTTTT,CASSMGLALTGELFF
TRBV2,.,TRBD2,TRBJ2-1,TGTGCCAGCAGTGAGACTAGCGGGAGCCCTTCGGATAATGAGCAGTTCTTC,CASSETSGSPSDNEQFF
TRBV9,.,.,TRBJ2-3,TGTGCCAGCAGCGTAGTCCGGGGGGCTAGCACAGATACGCAGTATTTT,CASSVVRGASTDTQYF